The rows below give T cell receptor beta chains drawn from one sample of a study of cytomegalovirus exposure and HLA in healthy donors. The table came from immunoSEQ multiplex PCR; TCRdb's copy has only in-frame clones and leaves some out. The sample contains more than 90,000 clones, around four fifths of which appear only once. The specimen was PBMCs. These receptors originate from a man aged 35-49 years in good health and CMV-seronegative. Each CDR3 is given without its conserved first and last residue. The order of the fields is J gene, V gene, CDR3 protein.

TRBJ2-7	TRBV6-5	ASSYSGTGGYEQY
TRBJ1-2	TRBV27	ASSGQGTYGYT
TRBJ2-2	TRBV15	ATSMRGGDTGELF
TRBJ2-1	TRBV11-2	ASSLAFDEQF
TRBJ1-1	TRBV7-3	ASSERGQLGEAF
TRBJ2-2	TRBV7-9	ARDKNTGELF
TRBJ1-1	TRBV30	AWSVETENTEAF
TRBJ2-7	TRBV6-5	ASSYSITGAYEQY
TRBJ1-1	TRBV28	ATSRTDSYTEAF
TRBJ2-3	TRBV28	ASSFKAGALDTQY
TRBJ1-2	TRBV6-1	ASRLDRNYGYT
TRBJ2-1	TRBV6-5	ASRARQWNEQF
TRBJ1-5	TRBV10-3	ATRGDSNQPQH
TRBJ1-6	TRBV19	ASSIVAGESPLH
TRBJ2-5	TRBV7-3	ASGLNRGEGETQY
TRBJ1-1	TRBV10-3	AISERQGITEAF
TRBJ2-6	TRBV15	ASSGQSSGANVLT
TRBJ2-6	TRBV6-6	ASSRTGGANVLT
TRBJ1-2	TRBV16	ASSQAQGSYGYT
TRBJ1-2	TRBV23-1	ASSQLPTGPRGSYGYT
TRBJ2-3	TRBV10-1	ALNTDTQY
TRBJ2-3	TRBV19	AIRDSFTDTQY
TRBJ1-5	TRBV4-3	ASSQDWGGAISQPQH
TRBJ1-1	TRBV6-1	ASSGGGPNTEAF
TRBJ1-2	TRBV30	AWSRGQNGGYT
TRBJ2-5	TRBV6-1	ASSGQARGLY
TRBJ1-2	TRBV9	ASSGGGVGGYGYT
TRBJ2-7	TRBV6-1	ASSEAHGGAHEQY
TRBJ1-1	TRBV28	ASSLPRGQLVRF
TRBJ1-1	TRBV11-2	ASSLAGVMNTEAF
TRBJ1-1	TRBV5-6	ASSLQGGTEAF
TRBJ2-3	TRBV9	ASSPPEGLPTDTQY
TRBJ1-3	TRBV9	ASSVGQGGNTIY
TRBJ2-1	TRBV7-9	ASSYPEEQF
TRBJ1-1	TRBV7-9	SSSVPQAEAF
TRBJ1-2	TRBV7-8	ASSTSGQGTPYT
TRBJ2-7	TRBV7-2	ASSFGQGLARQY